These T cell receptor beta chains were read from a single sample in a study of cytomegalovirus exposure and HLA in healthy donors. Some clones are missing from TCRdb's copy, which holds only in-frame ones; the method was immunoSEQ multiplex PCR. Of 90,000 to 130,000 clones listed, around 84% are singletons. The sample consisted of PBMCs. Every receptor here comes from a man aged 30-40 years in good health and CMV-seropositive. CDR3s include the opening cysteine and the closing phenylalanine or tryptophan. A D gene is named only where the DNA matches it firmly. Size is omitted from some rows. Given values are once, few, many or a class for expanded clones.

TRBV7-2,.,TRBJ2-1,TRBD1,TGTGCCAGCAGCTTAAGGTGGACAGACAGGGGTGAGCAGTTCTTC,CASSLRWTDRGEQFF
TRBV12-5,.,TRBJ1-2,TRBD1,TGTGCTAGTGGTTTGGATCGCGGACAGGGGAACTATGGCTACACCTTC,CASGLDRGQGNYGYTF
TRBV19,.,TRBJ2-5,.,TGTGCCAGTAGTTGGCTACTCGGGAAGACCCAGTACTTC,CASSWLLGKTQYF
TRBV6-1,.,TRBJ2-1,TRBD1,TGTGCCAGCAGTTGGACAGGAGGCTCCTACAATGAGCAGTTCTTC,CASSWTGGSYNEQFF
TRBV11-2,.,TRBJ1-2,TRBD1,TGTGCCAGCAGCCACGGGGTTGCCGGGACAGATCATAACTATGGCTACACCTTC,CASSHGVAGTDHNYGYTF
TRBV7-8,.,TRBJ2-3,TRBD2,TGTGCCAGCAGCTTAAAGAAGGCGGGAGGGCCGAGAGATACGCAGTATTTT,CASSLKKAGGPRDTQYF
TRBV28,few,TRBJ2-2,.,TGTGCCAGCCGCGGTAGGGGGTTCGACACCGGGGAGCTGTTTTTT,CASRGRGFDTGELFF
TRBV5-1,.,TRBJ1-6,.,TGCGCCAGCAGCGGAGGATATAATTCACCCCTCCACTTT,CASSGGYNSPLHF
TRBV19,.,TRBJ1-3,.,TGTGCCAGTAGTATCTCGAGAGTCTCTGGAAACACCATATATTTT,CASSISRVSGNTIYF
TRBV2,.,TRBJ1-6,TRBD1,TGTGCCAGCAGGCCACGGAGGGCAGGGGGCAAAAACGACTATAATTCACCCCTCCACTTT,CASRPRRAGGKNDYNSPLHF
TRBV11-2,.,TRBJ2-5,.,TGTGCCAGCAGCTTAGGCCTAGTAGAGACCCAGTACTTC,CASSLGLVETQYF
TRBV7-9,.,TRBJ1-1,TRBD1,TGTGCCAGCAGCTTACCAAAGGATAGACAGGGCAACACTGAAGCTTTCTTT,CASSLPKDRQGNTEAFF
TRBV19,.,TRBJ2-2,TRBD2,TGTGCCAGTAGGGATCCGGGGGGCACCGGGGAGCTGTTTTTT,CASRDPGGTGELFF
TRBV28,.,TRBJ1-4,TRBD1,TGTGCCAGCAGTCCCACAGGGGGGGTAGCTAATGAAAAACTGTTTTTT,CASSPTGGVANEKLFF
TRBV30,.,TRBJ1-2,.,TGTGCCTGGTCCCCGGCCGGAGCTAACTATGGCTACACCTTC,CAWSPAGANYGYTF
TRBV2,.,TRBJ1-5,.,TGTGCCAGCAGTGACAGGACTGAACGGCCCCAGCATTTT,CASSDRTERPQHF
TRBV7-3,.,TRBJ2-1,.,TGTGCCAGCAGCTTAAACCGGAGGGGACGATTCGCTGAGCAGTTCTTC,CASSLNRRGRFAEQFF
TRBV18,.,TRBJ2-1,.,TGTGCCAGCTCACCGGGGCAGGTTACCAACAATGAGCAGTTCTTC,CASSPGQVTNNEQFF
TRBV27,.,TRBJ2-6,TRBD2,TGTGCCAGCAGTCCCCGGGGACTATCGAGCTCTGGGGCCAACGTCCTGACTTTC,CASSPRGLSSSGANVLTF
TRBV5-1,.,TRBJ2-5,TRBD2,TGCGCCAGCAGCTTGGGCGGGAGTCCCCAAGAGACCCAGTACTTC,CASSLGGSPQETQYF
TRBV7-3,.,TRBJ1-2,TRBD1,TGTGCCAGCAGCTTACAGGGGGCTCTCTGTAATAACTATGGCTACACCTTC,CASSLQGALCNNYGYTF
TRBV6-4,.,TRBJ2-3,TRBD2,TGTGCCAGCAGCCCGGGACTAGCGGGAGGGGCAGATACGCAGTATTTT,CASSPGLAGGADTQYF
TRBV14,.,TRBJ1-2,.,TGTGCCAGCAGCCCCGGGACAAATCTCTATGGCTACACCTTC,CASSPGTNLYGYTF
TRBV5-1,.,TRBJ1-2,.,TGCGCCAGCAGCTCTGGACTCCGCTATGGCTACACCTTC,CASSSGLRYGYTF
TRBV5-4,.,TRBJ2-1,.,TGTGCCAGCAGCCCTAGTTTACAAAGCGTTACTTACAATGAGCAGTTCTTC,CASSPSLQSVTYNEQFF
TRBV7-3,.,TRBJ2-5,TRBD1,TGTGCCAGCAGCTTCGGGGACAGGGATCAAGAGACCCAGTACTTC,CASSFGDRDQETQYF
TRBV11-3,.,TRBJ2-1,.,TGTGCCAGCAGCTTTAGCGGAACCTCCTACAATGAGCAGTTCTTC,CASSFSGTSYNEQFF
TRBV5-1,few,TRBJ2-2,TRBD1,TGCGCCAGCGCTCCTAGACAGGGAGCTCTTACGAACACCGGGGAGCTGTTTTTT,CASAPRQGALTNTGELFF
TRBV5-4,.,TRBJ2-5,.,TGTGCCAGCAGCTTACGAACAGGGCAAGAGACCCAGTACTTC,CASSLRTGQETQYF
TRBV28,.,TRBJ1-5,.,TGTGCCAGCAGATCACTATGGAGGGCGGATAGCAATCAGCCCCAGCATTTT,CASRSLWRADSNQPQHF
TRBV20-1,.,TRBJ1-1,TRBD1,TGCAGTGCTTCAGCCGGGACAGGAGCTTTCTTT,CSASAGTGAFF
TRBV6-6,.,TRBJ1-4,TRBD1,TGTGCCAGCACCGGGACAGGGAATGAAAAACTGTTTTTT,CASTGTGNEKLFF
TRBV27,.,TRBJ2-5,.,TGTGCCAGCAGTCCCTATGTGACTAGAAGCCCCACGGCCCAGTACTTC,CASSPYVTRSPTAQYF
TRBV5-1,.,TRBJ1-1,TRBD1,TGCGCCAGCAGCTTGGCCGAGGGGGCCTGGAACACTGAAGCTTTCTTT,CASSLAEGAWNTEAFF
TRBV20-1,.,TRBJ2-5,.,TGCAGTGCTAGACAGAAAGAGACCCAGTACTTC,CSARQKETQYF
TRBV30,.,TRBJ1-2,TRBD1,TGTGCCTGGAGTGGAAGCAACAGGGGCGGGGGCTACACCTTC,CAWSGSNRGGGYTF
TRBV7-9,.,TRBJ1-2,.,TGTGCCAGCAGCTTATTCTCGAACTATGGCTACACCTTC,CASSLFSNYGYTF